Below are 27 T cell receptor beta chains sequenced from a single sample in a study of early T cells in non-severe SARS-CoV-2 infection. TCRdb independently ran MiXCR on the 5' RACE reads; one entry per CDR3 protein. The table lists 45,000 to 75,000 distinct CDR3 sequences, more than 8.5% of them singletons, with approximately 18% in the top ten. The sequenced sample consisted of whole blood. Receptor source: an adult who was a healthcare worker with PCR-confirmed SARS-CoV-2 infection or an uninfected control (not recorded which).

This clonotype was picked up many times. This chain links TRBV4-3 with TRBJ2-1; 10 bases agree with TRBD1. Germline V lookup: CDR1 LGHNA, CDR2 YSLEER. Trimming took 0 bases from V and 6 from J; bases not matched to a gene: 8. This CDR3 is built from 17 residues. CDR3 in DNA: TGCGCCAGCAGCCAAGATTGGGGGACAGGGGTAGTCAATGAGCAGTTCTTC. Its translation: CASSQDWGTGVVNEQFF.

The chain is built from TRBV7-6 and TRBJ2-3, with D perhaps TRBD1 (6 bases). The ends were cut back, 0 bases at V and 2 bases at J, with 9 bases in the middle. Germline-derived CDR1 and CDR2 are SGHVS and FNYEAQ. This CDR3 comprises 15 residues. The CDR3 spells CASSLAGTLTDTQYF. The CDR3 bases are TGTGCCAGCAGCTTAGCCGGGACACTCACAGATACGCAGTATTTT.

This clonotype was seen many times. The chain uses TRBV7-9 and TRBJ2-2; TRBD2 aligns across 9 bases. Unmatched junction bases numbered 4, after V lost 3 bases and J lost 5 bases. Germline lookup yields CDR1 SEHNR and CDR2 FQNEAQ (reference sequence). This CDR3 spans 15 amino acids. The CDR3 nucleotides read TGTGCCAGCAGCTTCGGACTAGCGCTTACCGGGGAGCTGTTTTTT. Protein sequence: CASSFGLALTGELFF.

This clonotype was seen at least ten times. This chain uses TRBV4-2 with TRBJ1-2; 10 bases are a match to TRBD1. V shed 2 bases and J 3 bases; nucleotides not matched to a gene: 6. The CDR3 totals 16 residues. Germline V gives CDR1 LGHNA, CDR2 YNFKEQ. CDR3 amino acids: CASSQRSGQGYYGYTF. DNA of the CDR3: TGTGCCAGCAGCCAAAGATCGGGACAGGGGTACTATGGCTACACCTTC.

This clonotype came up many times. The chain joins TRBV7-2 to TRBJ1-1; no clear D gene. The CDR3 has 15 residues. Trimming removed 0 bases from V and 0 bases from J, with 8 bases in between. Germline V lookup: CDR1 SGHTA, CDR2 FQGNSA. The CDR3 nucleotides read TGTGCCAGCAGCTTAGCCACAAAACTGAACACTGAAGCTTTCTTT. The encoded protein is CASSLATKLNTEAFF.

This clonotype was counted many times. The chain has TRBV14 and TRBJ1-2; D uncertain. CDR3 length: 13 residues. The germline V and J ends were trimmed by 0 bases and 4 bases, with 6 bases remaining between them. The germline V gene encodes CDR1 SGHDN and CDR2 FVKESK. CDR3: CASSQDYSYGYTF. In nucleotides, the CDR3 is TGTGCCAGCAGCCAAGATTACAGCTATGGCTACACCTTC.

V gene TRBV28 combines with J gene TRBJ2-7, with TRBD1 as a possible D gene (6 bases). Trimming shortened V by 6 bases and J by 3 bases, and 12 bases separated the two germline ends. From germline, CDR1 is MDHEN and CDR2 SYDVKM. The CDR3 covers 13 residues. The CDR3 protein is CASSSGQNYEQYF. Written as DNA, the CDR3 is TGTGCCAGCAGCTCCGGACAGAACTACGAGCAGTACTTC.

This clonotype has at least ten counts. The chain carries TRBV30 and TRBJ2-4, with 8 positions matching TRBD1. With V trimmed by 2 bases and J by 0 bases, 12 bases remained unmatched. This CDR3 spans 18 amino acids. Germline V gene data show CDR1 as GTSNPN and CDR2 as SVGIG (reference sequence). This CDR3 is CAWSQKGTRGRAKNIQYF. The CDR3 nucleotides read TGTGCCTGGAGTCAAAAAGGAACCAGGGGGCGAGCCAAAAACATTCAGTACTTC.

This clonotype was seen ten or more times. The chain combines TRBV12-3 or TRBV12-4 with TRBJ2-3, with 7 bases fitting TRBD2. The CDR3 length is 13 residues. V dropped 2 bases and J dropped 5; count of bases not matched to a gene: 1. The CDR3 DNA follows: TGTGCCAGCAGTTTAAGCGGGATAGATACGCAGTATTTT. Its protein product is CASSLSGIDTQYF.

Many counts were recorded for this clonotype. The rearrangement links TRBV7-2 to TRBJ2-5; the match to TRBD2 covers 10 bases. Germline CDR1 and CDR2: SGHTA and FQGNSA. V lost 1 base to trimming and J lost 1 base; unmatched junction nucleotides: 3. The CDR3 covers 16 residues. The CDR3 sequence is CASSLGLAGFQETQYF. The DNA of the CDR3 is TGTGCCAGCAGCTTAGGACTAGCGGGTTTCCAAGAGACCCAGTACTTC.

This clonotype occurred many times. V usage is TRBV20-1 and J usage is TRBJ2-5, with 9 bases that match TRBD2. CDR1 is DFQATT, CDR2 SNEGSKA, per germline (reference sequence). V lost 1 base to trimming and J lost 4 bases; unmatched junction nucleotides: 4. The CDR3 runs to 14 residues. CDR3 DNA sequence: TGCAGTGCTAGAGTTGCGGGAGGGGTAGAGACCCAGTACTTC. This codes for CSARVAGGVETQYF.

This clonotype was counted at least ten times. This chain joins TRBV29-1 and TRBJ1-1; the D is unclear. This CDR3 has 10 amino acids. Deletions cut 6 bases from V and 7 bases from J, with 9 bases between. The germline gives CDR1 SQVTM, CDR2 ANQGSEA. The CDR3 here is CSVQDFEAFF. The CDR3 DNA is TGCAGCGTCCAGGACTTTGAAGCTTTCTTT.

This clonotype was observed at least ten times. The V and J genes are TRBV7-9 and TRBJ1-5; unclear D gene. V was clipped by 1 base and J by 7 bases, with 8 bases between them. The CDR3 has 13 residues. CDR1 is SEHNR, CDR2 FQNEAQ, per germline (reference sequence). This chain's CDR3 is CASSLGGLQPQHF. The CDR3 coding sequence is TGTGCCAGCAGCTTAGGGGGTTTACAGCCCCAGCATTTT.

This clonotype was detected ten times or more. The chain joins TRBV4-3 to TRBJ1-2; D remains ambiguous. V was shortened by 0 bases and J by 4 bases, with 12 bases between the two germline ends. Germline loops: CDR1 LGHNA, CDR2 YSLEER. The CDR3 sequence is 15 residues long. The CDR3 DNA reads TGCGCCAGCAGCCAAGAAGAATGGTACCGCTATGGCTACACCTTC. Translating gives CASSQEEWYRYGYTF.

This clonotype was seen a few times. This sequence joins TRBV19 and TRBJ2-7; a possible D gene is TRBD2 (6 bases). Deletions cut 1 base from V and 1 base from J, with 14 bases between. Germline V gives CDR1 LNHDA, CDR2 SQIVND (reference sequence). CDR3 size: 16 residues. CDR3 region: CASSIAEGWQSYEQYF. The CDR3 DNA sequence: TGTGCCAGTAGTATAGCGGAGGGTTGGCAATCCTACGAGCAGTACTTC.

This clonotype showed up many times. The chain recombines TRBV12-3 or TRBV12-4 with TRBJ1-4; tentatively, D is TRBD1 (6 bases). V lost 5 bases and J lost 1, with 8 bases in between. CDR3 length: 14 amino acids. Here the CDR3 DNA reads TGTGCCAGCAGTCCAGGGGTAACTAATGAAAAACTGTTTTTT. This codes for CASSPGVTNEKLFF.

This clonotype was found a few times. The chain is built from TRBV24-1 and TRBJ2-3; 12 bases align to TRBD1. From germline, CDR1 is KGHDR and CDR2 SFDVKD. Germline trimming cut 5 bases from V and 2 bases from J; bases unmatched to any gene: 4. There are 16 residues in the CDR3. CDR3 region: CATSGPGQGATDTQYF. CDR3 in DNA: TGTGCCACCAGTGGCCCGGGACAGGGGGCCACAGATACGCAGTATTTT.

The chain recombines TRBV4-3 with TRBJ2-4, with D tentatively TRBD1 (7 bases). Germline V gene sequence: CDR1 LGHNA, CDR2 YSLEER. The V end was cut by 1 base, the J end by 6 bases, with 10 bases between. The length of the CDR3 is 14 residues. The CDR3 bases are TGCGCCAGCAGCCAAGGACAGGGAGGAAACATTCAGTACTTC. It yields the protein CASSQGQGGNIQYF.

This clonotype showed up many times. This chain joins TRBV27 and TRBJ2-1, with D possibly matching TRBD2 (5 bases). The germline V and J ends were trimmed by 11 bases and 9 bases, with 23 bases remaining between them. CDR1 is MNHEY, CDR2 SMNVEV, per germline (reference sequence). The CDR3 has 14 residues. CDR3 loop: CAQSPGSLGGEQFF. In DNA form, the CDR3 reads TGTGCCCAATCCCCCGGATCCCTCGGAGGTGAGCAGTTCTTC.

The chain links TRBV6-2 or TRBV6-3 to TRBJ2-1, with 10 positions matching TRBD2. The CDR3 has 16 residues. CDR1 MNHEY and CDR2 SVGEGT come from the germline V gene. J was trimmed by 0 bases and V by 6 bases; bases with no gene match: 5. CDR3 region: CASRRLAGLSYNEQFF. The CDR3 coding sequence is TGTGCCAGCAGAAGACTAGCGGGTCTCTCCTACAATGAGCAGTTCTTC.

This clonotype was seen repeatedly, ten times or more. The chain joins TRBV28 to TRBJ2-7; 7 positions agree with TRBD2. With V trimmed by 6 bases and J by 4 bases, 15 bases remained unmatched. This CDR3 is built from 16 residues. The germline V gene has CDR1 MDHEN and CDR2 SYDVKM. For the CDR3, the DNA is TGTGCCAGCAGGGGTGAGTCCCTAGCGGAGACATACGAGCAGTACTTC. It specifies CASRGESLAETYEQYF.

The rearrangement joins TRBV7-2 to TRBJ2-5; D may be TRBD2 (6 bases). CDR3 length: 15 residues. The germline gives CDR1 SGHTA, CDR2 FQGNSA. The V end lost 1 base, the J end lost 7 bases, and 16 bases lay between the germline ends. The CDR3: CASSLGSGSEGTQYF. CDR3 bases: TGTGCCAGCAGCTTAGGTAGCGGAAGCGAGGGGACCCAGTACTTC.

This clonotype was seen repeatedly, ten times or more. The chain is built from TRBV6-6 and TRBJ1-3; possibly TRBD1 for D (5 bases). This CDR3 comprises 14 residues. Between the trimmed V and J ends, which lost 6 bases and 6 bases, there was a span of 15 bases. Germline lookup yields CDR1 MNHNY and CDR2 SVGAGI (reference sequence). This CDR3 reads CASSKGIAENTIYF. In nucleotides, the CDR3 is TGTGCCAGCAGCAAGGGGATCGCTGAAAACACCATATATTTT.

There are a few counts of this clonotype. The chain links TRBV15 to TRBJ2-1; D unresolved. The CDR3 totals 11 residues. V was trimmed by 3 bases and J by 7 bases, leaving 4 bases between them. Per the germline V gene, CDR1 is LNHNV and CDR2 is YYDKDF (reference sequence). In nucleotides, the CDR3 is TGTGCCACCAGCAGGGTGAATGAGCAGTTCTTC. Amino acid sequence: CATSRVNEQFF. Using reference TRBV15 and TRBJ2-1 for the parts outside the CDR3, the full variable domain is DAMVIQNPRYQVTQFGKPVTLSCSQTLNHNVMYWYQQKSSQAPKLLFHYYDKDFNNEADTPDNFQSRRPNTSFCFLDIRSPGLGDTAMYLCATSRVNEQFFGPGTRLTVL.

Many counts were recorded for this clonotype. The chain has TRBV9 and TRBJ2-2; tentatively, D is TRBD1 or TRBD2 (5 bases each). From germline, CDR1 is SGDLS and CDR2 YYNGEE. Trimming took 3 bases from V and 4 from J, leaving 7 bases between them. The CDR3 spans 13 residues. Here the CDR3 reads CASSARGTGELFF. As DNA, the CDR3 is TGTGCCAGCAGCGCGAGGGGCACCGGGGAGCTGTTTTTT.

This clonotype appeared a few times. Here the CDR3 reads CASSLASPNTGELFF. DNA for the CDR3: TGTGCCAGCAGTTTAGCGTCACCAAACACCGGGGAGCTGTTTTTT. The chain links TRBV12-3 or TRBV12-4 to TRBJ2-2; D is uncertain. The CDR3 spans 15 residues. The V gene lost 0 bases and the J gene lost 2 bases, with 7 bases spanning the gap.

This clonotype was observed at least ten times. The V gene is TRBV4-1, the J gene TRBJ1-2; no definite D call. Germline V CDR1 and CDR2: MGHRA, YSYEKL. The CDR3 loop spans 14 amino acids. Trimming took 0 bases from V and 7 from J, leaving 12 bases between them. CDR3 protein: CASSQDRTSFGYTF. As DNA, the CDR3 is TGCGCCAGCAGCCAAGATCGGACCTCTTTTGGCTACACCTTC.